The TCR beta chain described here comes from a study of T cell changes during pregnancy in multiple sclerosis (dated by TCRdb to the late 2010s). The study in broad terms: Changes in the T cell repertoire over the course of pregnancy were examined in this study in women with multiple sclerosis.

This clone showed up just a few times. Its antigen has not been determined. Base qualities are not at hand, and no much larger clone is one base apart. Receptor libraries were prepared by the immunoSEQ multiplex PCR assay. Sourced from immuneACCESS, this table was stored by TCRdb with only in-frame sequences that have V and J called. A share of the clones is absent; for the studies checked, an unresolved V gene accounts for under half, and the remainder has no known explanation. The sample yields around 60,000 clones; around 90% were counted once. Approximately 1.8% of the sample goes to the ten largest clones. Including the terminal cysteine and phenylalanine, the CDR3 comprises 12 residues. Just the 36-base CDR3 DNA is kept, in frame starting at base 1. The junction carries 10 bases between V and J, which are trimmed by 1 base and 10 bases respectively. CDR1 and CDR2 are read off the germline V gene as SGHTA and FQGNSA.

The sequence came from a female donor with multiple sclerosis, enrolled in a pregnancy study. Recombination joined TRBV7-2 with TRBJ1-1; no D gene can be assigned with confidence. Source: peripheral blood, taken in the first trimester of pregnancy. Here is the DNA: TGTGCCAGCAGCTTAGAGCTAGTGGGAGCTTTCTTT. It codes for CASSLELVGAFF. The CDR3, completed at both ends by the reference TRBV7-2 and TRBJ1-1 genes, gives the full variable domain GAGVSQSPSNKVTEKGKDVELRCDPISGHTALYWYRQSLGQGLEFLIYFQGNSAPDKSGLPSDRFSAERTGGSVSTLTIQRTQQEDSAVYLCASSLELVGAFFGQGTRLTVV.